Sequencing of this T cell receptor beta chain was carried out in a study of CD8+ T cells in alopecia areata. Overall study: A 6-month period off drug followed tofacitinib, which lasted 6 to 18 months. Study outcomes and limitations: Shared TCR sequences were less clear between patients than in mice, possibly partly from HLA diversity. An increase in clonality over normal scalp was evident in lesional scalp, especially alopecia totalis/universalis.

Sorted populations comprised CD4+ and CD8+ T cells obtained from PBMCs. This clone was seen a handful of times. Its specificity is not known. RNA was isolated and reverse transcribed to cDNA, the sequencing template. Repertoires were generated with immunoSEQ multiplex PCR, while TCRdb's copy carries only in-frame clones and drops some. Among some 100,000 clones, 35% to 40% were seen once, and the ten largest hold approximately 3%. The germline V gene encodes CDR1 SQVTM and CDR2 ANQGSEA. This CDR3 is 14 amino acids long. V gave up 6 bases and J gave up 5 bases; unmatched junction bases: 10. The sequence derives from a human donor with alopecia areata. Input material: CD4+ T cells sorted from blood. This chain connects TRBV29-1 to TRBJ1-1, with TRBD1 matching 9 bases. The CDR3 is CSVRAGQGRTEAFF. The DNA for the CDR3 is TGCAGCGTCAGAGCCGGACAGGGGCGGACTGAAGCTTTCTTT.